Listed here are 29 T cell receptor beta chains from one sample, sequenced in a study of T-cell memory formation after mild COVID-19. TCRdb fed the 5' RACE reads into MiXCR, producing one record per CDR3 protein. The sample consists of about 270,000 distinct CDR3 sequences, roughly 18% of them appearing once. Sequenced material: PBMCs or a T cell subset sorted from them (not recorded which). These receptors came from a man between 18 and 29 years old who had mild COVID-19 (a few samples of this study predate the infection). Cell type and time point are not known.

The chain employs TRBV5-1 and TRBJ2-2; D may match TRBD1 or TRBD2 (5 bases each). V lost 1 base and J lost 7, with 20 bases in between. Germline lookup yields CDR1 SGHRS and CDR2 YFSETQ. The CDR3 totals 17 residues. In DNA form, the CDR3 reads TGCGCCAGCAGCTTGACCCGGGACCACACCAGAGGCGGGGAGCTGTTTTTT. It is translated as CASSLTRDHTRGGELFF.

The sample holds many counts of this clonotype. V is TRBV6-6 and J is TRBJ2-3; 10 nucleotides line up with TRBD2. Trimming cost V 6 bases and J 3 bases; bases outside gene matches: 12. This CDR3 is 17 amino acids long. Germline V gives CDR1 MNHNY, CDR2 SVGAGI (reference sequence). The CDR3: CASSHFNPSGGTDTQYF. CDR3 DNA sequence: TGTGCCAGCAGCCACTTCAATCCTAGCGGGGGTACAGATACGCAGTATTTT.

This clonotype was seen many times. The chain has TRBV6-5 and TRBJ2-2; D unclear. CDR1 MNHEY and CDR2 SVGAGI come from the germline V gene. V was cut by 8 bases and J by 2 bases, with 6 bases left in between. This CDR3 is built from 12 residues. CDR3 loop: CASGTNTGELFF. The CDR3 nucleotides are TGTGCCAGCGGAACAAACACCGGGGAGCTGTTTTTT.

This clonotype was picked up a small number of times. The V gene is TRBV7-2, the J gene TRBJ2-1; the match to TRBD2 covers 9 bases. The CDR3 runs 15 residues. Per germline, CDR1 SGHTA and CDR2 FQGNSA. V shed 4 bases and J 6 bases; nucleotides not matched to a gene: 7. CDR3 residues: CASSSLAGVPNEQFF. CDR3 nucleotide sequence: TGTGCCAGCAGCTCGTTAGCGGGGGTGCCCAATGAGCAGTTCTTC.

The rearrangement uses TRBV7-9 and TRBJ1-2; D ambiguous. Germline V CDR1 and CDR2: SEHNR, FQNEAQ (reference sequence). CDR3 length: 14 amino acids. V lost 4 bases, J lost 6 bases, and 15 bases lay in between. DNA of the CDR3: TGTGCCAGCAGCTCCCCGCTCCTCTGGGATGGCTACACCTTC. Translated, it gives CASSSPLLWDGYTF.

This clonotype was seen only a few times. J is TRBJ1-5 and V is TRBV6-1; no definite D call. Looked up from germline, CDR1 is MNHNS and CDR2 is SASEGT. This CDR3 region has 13 residues. V was pared by 2 bases and J by 4 bases, with 6 bases between. CDR3 residues: CASSEHYNQPQHF. CDR3 DNA: TGTGCCAGCAGTGAACACTATAATCAGCCCCAGCATTTT.

V gene TRBV11-1 combines with J gene TRBJ1-6; weak D call: TRBD1 (6 bases). The CDR3 has 13 amino acids. Trimming shortened V by 3 bases and J by 8 bases, and 8 bases separated the two germline ends. The V gene's germline CDR1 is SGHAT and CDR2 FQDESV (reference sequence). CDR3 loop: CASSLRGHSPLHF. For the CDR3, the DNA is TGTGCCAGCAGCTTGCGGGGGCATTCACCCCTCCACTTT.

The V gene is TRBV5-5, the J gene TRBJ1-6; D is unresolved. Germline CDR1 SGHKS, CDR2 YYEKEE (reference sequence). The CDR3 has 15 residues. Trimming left V 0 bases short and J 12 bases short, with 16 bases between. CDR3 sequence (DNA): TGTGCCAGCAGCTTGGAGGGCAGAGGAGGAGAACCCCTCCACTTT. This gives the protein CASSLEGRGGEPLHF.

The chain links TRBV30 to TRBJ1-4; 7 positions agree with TRBD1. This CDR3 spans 14 amino acids. V dropped 3 bases and J dropped 6; count of bases not matched to a gene: 7. The V gene's germline CDR1 is GTSNPN and CDR2 SVGIG (reference sequence). CDR3 protein: CAWRAGTAYEKLFF. Here the CDR3 DNA reads TGTGCCTGGAGGGCCGGGACAGCTTATGAAAAACTGTTTTTT.

The chain combines TRBV4-1 with TRBJ1-1, with 7 bases aligning to TRBD1. This CDR3 spans 17 amino acids. Germline-derived CDR1 and CDR2 are MGHRA and YSYEKL. V lost 1 base, J lost 0 bases, and 8 bases stayed unmatched. This CDR3 reads CASSQGAGGMMNTEAFF. The CDR3 DNA sequence: TGCGCCAGCAGCCAAGGGGCAGGGGGTATGATGAACACTGAAGCTTTCTTT.

This clonotype has a handful of counts. V gene TRBV10-3 combines with J gene TRBJ1-4; TRBD1 matches 8 bases. Germline V CDR1 and CDR2: ENHRY, SYGVKD. The CDR3 sequence is 13 residues long. The junction had 2 bases not matched to a gene; V was cut back by 5 bases and J by 6 bases. The CDR3, as DNA: TGTGCCATCAGTCAGGGGGCGGATGAAAAACTGTTTTTT. Translation: CAISQGADEKLFF.

This clonotype came up a few times. This chain uses TRBV5-1 with TRBJ2-7, with 7 bases identical to TRBD1. The CDR3 extends over 14 amino acids. V lost 0 bases and J lost 2; bases outside the gene matches: 2. Per germline, CDR1 SGHRS and CDR2 YFSETQ. The CDR3 loop is CASSLGDSTYEQYF. DNA of the CDR3: TGCGCCAGCAGCTTGGGGGACAGCACCTACGAGCAGTACTTC.

This clonotype was counted a few times. This chain uses TRBV4-1 with TRBJ1-1; TRBD1 might be the D (5 bases). Trimming stripped 2 bases from V and 5 bases from J, with 15 bases between. The CDR3 has 15 amino acids. Germline V lookup: CDR1 MGHRA, CDR2 YSYEKL. CDR3 coding DNA: TGCGCCAGCAGCCAATTAATTGGGGGAAGTACTGAAGCTTTCTTT. Amino acid sequence: CASSQLIGGSTEAFF.

The rearrangement links TRBV10-3 to TRBJ2-1; no clear D. Trimming removed 1 base at V and 5 bases at J, with 3 bases between. The CDR3 is 12 residues long. CDR1 is ENHRY and CDR2 is SYGVKD in the germline V gene. This chain's CDR3 is CAISEFNNEQFF. The CDR3 region has the DNA TGTGCCATCAGTGAGTTCAACAATGAGCAGTTCTTC.

The chain carries TRBV5-6 and TRBJ2-7; no firm D call. The germline gives CDR1 SGHDT, CDR2 YYEEEE. V lost 4 bases, J lost 6 bases, and 11 bases lay in between. The CDR3 loop spans 12 amino acids. In DNA, the CDR3 is TGTGCCAGCAGCCCCAGCACGGTCGAGCAGTACTTC. It codes for CASSPSTVEQYF. Together with reference TRBV5-6 and TRBJ2-7, the CDR3 gives the full variable domain: DAGVTQSPTHLIKTRGQQVTLRCSPKSGHDTVSWYQQALGQGPQFIFQYYEEEERQRGNFPDRFSGHQFPNYSSELNVNALLLGDSALYLCASSPSTVEQYFGPGTRLTVT.

This chain links TRBV20-1 with TRBJ2-5; D call uncertain. CDR3 size: 15 residues. Trimming removed 3 bases at V and 0 bases at J, with 14 bases between. Germline V gene lookup returns CDR1 DFQATT and CDR2 SNEGSKA (reference sequence). The CDR3 protein is CSASMYRRYQETQYF. The CDR3, as DNA: TGCAGTGCTAGTATGTACCGTAGGTACCAAGAGACCCAGTACTTC.

The chain recombines TRBV9 with TRBJ2-7; 9 bases are shared with TRBD1. The CDR3 extends over 15 amino acids. Trimming removed 2 bases from V and 5 bases from J; junction bases left unmatched: 8. Germline CDR1 and CDR2: SGDLS and YYNGEE. CDR3 bases: TGTGCCAGCAGCGTGGGGCCCGGGACAGGGAACGAGCAGTACTTC. Protein product: CASSVGPGTGNEQYF.

The V gene is TRBV7-9, the J gene TRBJ2-5; weak D call: TRBD1 (6 bases). CDR1 is SEHNR and CDR2 is FQNEAQ in the germline V gene (reference sequence). Trimming removed 1 base from V and 3 bases from J, with 9 bases in between. The CDR3 loop spans 14 amino acids. The CDR3 DNA follows: TGTGCCAGCAGCTTAGTTTCAGGGGAAGAGACCCAGTACTTC. Protein sequence: CASSLVSGEETQYF.

This clonotype was counted a few times. This rearrangement joins TRBV19 to TRBJ2-1, with 9 nucleotides matching TRBD2. Trimming removed 5 bases from V and 5 bases from J; junction bases left unmatched: 7. The CDR3 loop spans 15 amino acids. Germline V gives CDR1 LNHDA, CDR2 SQIVND (reference sequence). The CDR3 DNA is TGTGCCAGTAGTGCCCCGGGACTAGCCGACAATGAGCAGTTCTTC. Translated, it gives CASSAPGLADNEQFF.

This clonotype was recorded a few times. The chain carries TRBV5-1 and TRBJ2-7, with D uncertain. Germline-derived CDR1 and CDR2 are SGHRS and YFSETQ. Trimming pared 4 bases from V and 0 bases from J, leaving 5 bases between. The CDR3 consists of 12 residues. As DNA, the CDR3 is TGCGCCAGCAGCGACGGCTCCTACGAGCAGTACTTC. Translated, it gives CASSDGSYEQYF.

This chain joins TRBV7-2 and TRBJ1-2; 7 bases match TRBD1. CDR3 size: 18 residues. The germline V gene has CDR1 SGHTA and CDR2 FQGNSA. The V segment lost 5 bases and the J segment 4 bases; nucleotides outside the gene matches: 19. CDR3 protein: CASSPAAYEGARVYGYTF. In nucleotides, the CDR3 is TGTGCCAGCAGCCCAGCCGCCTATGAGGGGGCGAGGGTCTATGGCTACACCTTC.

The chain recombines TRBV3-1 with TRBJ2-3; D not certain. Germline CDR1 is LGHDT and CDR2 is YNNKEL (reference sequence). The CDR3 contains 17 residues. With 2 bases removed from V and 8 bases from J, the gap between germline ends came to 23 bases. CDR3 region: CASSQRADRPVGGTQYF. The DNA for the CDR3 is TGTGCCAGCAGCCAACGAGCTGACCGTCCAGTGGGTGGTACGCAGTATTTT.

This clonotype was seen more than once but under ten times. The chain recombines TRBV6-5 with TRBJ1-1; D possibly corresponds to TRBD1 (5 bases). Trimming stripped 5 bases from V and 7 bases from J, with 14 bases between. This CDR3 has 13 amino acids. Germline V lookup: CDR1 MNHEY, CDR2 SVGAGI. The CDR3 bases are TGTGCCAGCAGTACATGGACGGGGGATGAAGCTTTCTTT. Translation: CASSTWTGDEAFF.

The V call is TRBV15, the J call TRBJ2-5; 8 nucleotides match TRBD1. Germline V gene lookup returns CDR1 LNHNV and CDR2 YYDKDF (reference sequence). Unmatched junction bases numbered 3, after V lost 1 base and J lost 5 bases. The CDR3 runs to 14 residues. Here the CDR3 DNA reads TGTGCCACCAGCAGAGGGACAGGGCGCGAGACCCAGTACTTC. It specifies CATSRGTGRETQYF.

This sequence joins TRBV6-2 or TRBV6-3 and TRBJ2-7; 9 positions agree with TRBD1. The germline CDR1 and CDR2 sequences are MNHEY and SVGEGT. This CDR3 is built from 14 residues. V lost 5 bases and J lost 5; bases outside the gene matches: 7. The CDR3 DNA sequence: TGTGCCAGCAGTGGCTACAGGGGGCACAACGAGCAGTACGTC. The encoded protein is CASSGYRGHNEQYV.

The V gene is TRBV18, the J gene TRBJ2-1, with TRBD2 identical over 15 bases. The germline V gene encodes CDR1 KGHSH and CDR2 LQKENI. The CDR3 sequence is 19 residues long. With 0 bases clipped from V and 5 bases from J, the junction kept 8 bases outside the gene matches. The CDR3 region has the DNA TGTGCCAGCTCACCACCCCTCGGACTAGCGGGGGGGCCACACAATGAGCAGTTCTTC. It encodes CASSPPLGLAGGPHNEQFF.

The sample holds a few counts of this clonotype. The CDR3 nucleotides read TGTGCCAGCAGTGAGCCGTCTGCCGGACAGGGAGGGTCGGGAAACACCATATATTTT. Its protein product is CASSEPSAGQGGSGNTIYF. The chain joins TRBV25-1 to TRBJ1-3, with 8 bases matching TRBD1. Germline CDR1 is MGHDK and CDR2 is SYGVNS. The junction had 17 bases not matched to a gene; V was cut back by 3 bases and J by 4 bases. This CDR3 spans 19 amino acids.

This clonotype has more than one count but fewer than ten. The chain employs TRBV25-1 and TRBJ2-3, with a weak D call TRBD2 (7 bases). The CDR3 spans 14 residues. V gave up 7 bases and J gave up 0 bases, with 11 bases separating them. From germline, CDR1 is MGHDK and CDR2 SYGVNS. Written as DNA, the CDR3 is TGTGCCAGCACGGGGGGCTTAAGCACAGATACGCAGTATTTT. Protein: CASTGGLSTDTQYF.

The gene calls are TRBV6-5 and TRBJ2-2; the match to TRBD1 covers 8 bases. The CDR3 has 14 residues. The germline V gene has CDR1 MNHEY and CDR2 SVGAGI. V trimming: 8 bases; J trimming: 4 bases; junction bases outside the gene matches: 6. In nucleotides, the CDR3 is TGTGCCAGCGGGGGACAGGCTTCCACCGGGGAGCTGTTTTTT. Its translation is CASGGQASTGELFF.